These 12 T cell receptor beta chains share one sample of origin, sequenced in a study of response to subunit inactivated influenza vaccine. TCRdb processed the RT-PCR reads anew with MiXCR; each CDR3 protein has one entry. The sample lists roughly 290,000 distinct CDR3 sequences, roughly 22% occurring once. The sample here was PBMCs from blood, taken about 20 months after vaccination. These receptor sequences come from a man between 50 and 69 years old who received an inactivated influenza vaccine.

The V and J genes are TRBV9 and TRBJ2-7, with no clear D. Germline V gives CDR1 SGDLS, CDR2 YYNGEE. This CDR3 has 13 amino acids. V was shortened by 4 bases and J by 6 bases, with 14 bases between the two germline ends. CDR3 region: CASSPQTKAEQYF. The CDR3 DNA reads as TGTGCCAGCAGCCCTCAGACCAAAGCCGAGCAGTACTTC.

In its sample, this clonotype was seen many times. The chain recombines TRBV12-3 or TRBV12-4 with TRBJ2-7, with 7 bases lining up with TRBD2. This CDR3 region has 14 residues. With 0 bases clipped from V and 4 bases from J, the junction kept 3 bases outside the gene matches. The CDR3: CASSLAGGSYEQYF. The CDR3 DNA follows: TGTGCCAGCAGTTTAGCGGGGGGGAGTTACGAGCAGTACTTC.

V and J are TRBV20-1 and TRBJ2-3; 9 bases match TRBD2. The CDR3 contains 19 residues. Germline CDR1 is DFQATT and CDR2 is SNEGSKA (reference sequence). With V trimmed by 3 bases and J by 3 bases, 19 bases remained unmatched. As DNA, the CDR3 is TGCAGTGCTAGCCCCACTTCGAGGCGGGAGGGCCAAGGTACAGATACGCAGTATTTT. It is translated as CSASPTSRREGQGTDTQYF.

This clonotype occurred many times. The V and J genes are TRBV2 and TRBJ1-3, with TRBD1 identical over 9 bases. The CDR3 runs 16 residues. CDR1 is SNHLY, CDR2 FYNNEI, per germline. V lost 3 bases to trimming and J lost 0 bases; unmatched junction nucleotides: 3. The CDR3 here is CASSDGQGNSGNTIYF. CDR3 in DNA: TGTGCCAGCAGTGACGGACAGGGGAACTCTGGAAACACCATATATTTT. Full variable domain (missing parts from reference TRBV2 and TRBJ1-3): EPEVTQTPSHQVTQMGQEVILRCVPISNHLYFYWYRQILGQKVEFLVSFYNNEISEKSEIFDDQFSVERPDGSNFTLKIRSTKLEDSAMYFCASSDGQGNSGNTIYFGEGSWLTVV.

In this sample, this clonotype turned up a few times. The chain has TRBV4-1 and TRBJ1-1, with unresolved D. Germline loops: CDR1 MGHRA, CDR2 YSYEKL. Trimming took 1 base from V and 1 from J, leaving 13 bases between them. The CDR3 runs to 16 residues. The CDR3 region is CASSQGFPGSNTEAFF. The CDR3 DNA reads TGCGCCAGCAGCCAAGGCTTCCCGGGCTCGAACACTGAAGCTTTCTTT.

The CDR3 DNA reads TGCGCCAGCAGCTCGGCACTTGAGAGGAATGAGCAGTTCTTC. This encodes CASSSALERNEQFF. The chain has TRBV5-1 and TRBJ2-1; no clear D. The germline gives CDR1 SGHRS, CDR2 YFSETQ. Trimming took off 3 bases at V and 7 bases at J, with 14 bases between the two ends. This CDR3 contains 14 residues.

This chain joins TRBV7-2 and TRBJ2-7; D uncertain. The CDR3 is made up of 11 amino acids. Germline CDR1 is SGHTA and CDR2 is FQGNSA. Trimming stripped 3 bases from V and 4 bases from J, with 4 bases between. The CDR3 loop reads CASSFLYEQYF. Written as DNA, the CDR3 is TGTGCCAGCAGCTTCTTATACGAGCAGTACTTC.

V gene TRBV14 combines with J gene TRBJ2-2, with D perhaps TRBD1 or TRBD2 (7 bases each). Looked up from germline, CDR1 is SGHDN and CDR2 is FVKESK. Trimming shortened V by 4 bases and J by 3 bases, and 15 bases separated the two germline ends. The length of the CDR3 is 16 residues. CDR3 coding DNA: TGTGCCAGCAGCCCCTTGGGAGGGGGCTACACCGGGGAGCTGTTTTTT. It codes for CASSPLGGGYTGELFF. Full variable domain (rest looked up from reference TRBV14 and TRBJ2-2): EAGVTQFPSHSVIEKGQTVTLRCDPISGHDNLYWYRRVMGKEIKFLLHFVKESKQDESGMPNNRFLAERTGGTYSTLKVQPAELEDSGVYFCASSPLGGGYTGELFFGEGSRLTVL.

This clonotype has at least ten counts. The rearrangement uses TRBV30 and TRBJ1-2; D is possibly TRBD1 (6 bases). The germline V gene encodes CDR1 GTSNPN and CDR2 SVGIG (reference sequence). Trimming took off 0 bases at V and 8 bases at J, with 19 bases between the two ends. The CDR3 consists of 15 residues. In DNA form, the CDR3 reads TGTGCCTGGAGTGTACCGGGTCAGGGACATCGGGGCTACACCTTC. This gives the protein CAWSVPGQGHRGYTF.

This clonotype was detected many times. V gene TRBV2 combines with J gene TRBJ1-1; 8 positions agree with TRBD1. The CDR3 is 13 residues long. Germline V gene sequence: CDR1 SNHLY, CDR2 FYNNEI. V lost 4 bases, J lost 5 bases, and 3 bases stayed unmatched. The CDR3 loop reads CASSGQGTTEAFF. The CDR3 nucleotides are TGTGCCAGCAGTGGACAGGGGACAACTGAAGCTTTCTTT.

CDR3 in DNA: TGTGCCAGCAGCCTCTGGGACAACACCTACGAGCAGTACTTC. It yields the protein CASSLWDNTYEQYF. The chain couples TRBV5-6 to TRBJ2-7, with a possible D match to TRBD1 (6 bases). The germline CDR1 and CDR2 sequences are SGHDT and YYEEEE. The CDR3 contains 14 residues. Trimming left V 4 bases short and J 2 bases short, with 13 bases between. Combining the CDR3 with reference TRBV5-6 and TRBJ2-7 gives the whole variable domain DAGVTQSPTHLIKTRGQQVTLRCSPKSGHDTVSWYQQALGQGPQFIFQYYEEEERQRGNFPDRFSGHQFPNYSSELNVNALLLGDSALYLCASSLWDNTYEQYFGPGTRLTVT.

At least ten counts were recorded for this clonotype. This chain links TRBV10-3 with TRBJ1-1; no clear D gene. Per germline, CDR1 ENHRY and CDR2 SYGVKD. CDR3 length: 15 amino acids. V was pared by 0 bases and J by 0 bases, with 8 bases between. CDR3 sequence: CAISESANVNTEAFF. In nucleotides, the CDR3 is TGTGCCATCAGTGAGTCTGCGAACGTGAACACTGAAGCTTTCTTT.